The 16 T cell receptor beta chains given below trace back to one sample, sequenced in a study of blood T cell repertoires in COVID-19 (dated by TCRdb to 2020 to 2022). Library preparation employed the immunoSEQ multiplex PCR assay. Sourced from immuneACCESS, this table was stored by TCRdb with only in-frame sequences that have V and J called. A share of the clones is absent; for the studies checked, an unresolved V gene accounts for under half, and the remainder has no known explanation. This sample has about 170,000 clones in its table, and roughly 80% of those were observed once. The ten largest clones capture around 12% of the sample. Sequenced sample: PBMCs or T cells enriched from blood (not recorded which). All receptors come from a man aged 50-59 years who had recovered from COVID-19.

The chain uses TRBV11-1 and TRBJ1-5; D gene ambiguous. V was shortened by 4 bases and J by 5 bases, with 12 bases between the two germline ends. This CDR3 comprises 14 residues. Germline-derived CDR1 and CDR2 are SGHAT and FQDESV (reference sequence). Here the CDR3 DNA reads TGTGCCAGCAGCTCGGGTAGTAAAGATCAGCCCCAGCATTTT. Translating gives CASSSGSKDQPQHF. Full variable domain (outside the CDR3, taken from reference TRBV11-1 and TRBJ1-5): EAEVAQSPRYKITEKSQAVAFWCDPISGHATLYWYRQILGQGPELLVQFQDESVVDDSQLPKDRFSAERLKGVDSTLKIQPAELGDSAMYLCASSSGSKDQPQHFGDGTRLSIL.

V and J are TRBV2 and TRBJ2-1; the D gene is possibly TRBD2 (6 bases). The CDR3 spans 12 residues. Germline loops: CDR1 SNHLY, CDR2 FYNNEI. Trimming took off 6 bases at V and 6 bases at J, with 9 bases between the two ends. The DNA for the CDR3 is TGTGCCAGCAGGGGGACTGGCAATGAGCAGTTCTTC. This gives the protein CASRGTGNEQFF.

The chain recombines TRBV19 with TRBJ2-3; 10 nucleotides line up with TRBD2. The J segment lost 9 bases and the V segment lost 1 base, leaving 13 bases of the junction unmatched. Germline CDR1 and CDR2: LNHDA and SQIVND (reference sequence). The CDR3 is 17 residues long. CDR3 in DNA: TGTGCCAGTAGTATAGCGGGCCTCAGCGGGGGGGCCAAGACGCAGTATTTT. Its translation is CASSIAGLSGGAKTQYF.

The gene calls are TRBV7-8 and TRBJ1-1; D remains ambiguous. Between the trimmed V and J ends, which lost 0 bases and 6 bases, there was a span of 14 bases. This CDR3 has 15 amino acids. Germline V CDR1 and CDR2: SGHVS, FQNEAQ. Here the CDR3 reads CASSLAWYGLAEAFF. The CDR3 DNA is TGTGCCAGCAGCTTAGCCTGGTACGGTCTCGCTGAAGCTTTCTTT.

This chain uses TRBV9 with TRBJ1-1; the D gene is possibly TRBD1 (6 bases). Trimming took 2 bases from V and 0 from J, leaving 11 bases between them. CDR3 length: 15 residues. Per the germline V gene, CDR1 is SGDLS and CDR2 is YYNGEE. CDR3 sequence: CASSVGQRMNTEAFF. CDR3 bases: TGTGCCAGCAGCGTCGGACAGAGGATGAACACTGAAGCTTTCTTT. The whole variable domain, filled in from reference TRBV9 and TRBJ1-1, reads DSGVTQTPKHLITATGQRVTLRCSPRSGDLSVYWYQQSLDQGLQFLIQYYNGEERAKGNILERFSAQQFPDLHSELNLSSLELGDSALYFCASSVGQRMNTEAFFGQGTRLTVV.

The chain has TRBV5-6 and TRBJ1-2; tentatively, D is TRBD1 (6 bases). The germline V and J ends were trimmed by 3 bases and 9 bases, with 15 bases remaining between them. This CDR3 region has 13 residues. Germline V lookup: CDR1 SGHDT, CDR2 YYEEEE. CDR3 residues: CASSSTGLVRYTF. The CDR3 DNA follows: TGTGCCAGCAGCTCCACAGGGTTGGTCCGCTACACCTTC.

This clone came up once. The chain couples TRBV9 to TRBJ1-3, with 7 bases fitting TRBD1. Germline-derived CDR1 and CDR2 are SGDLS and YYNGEE. The CDR3 spans 16 residues. Trimming removed 4 bases from V and 3 bases from J; junction bases left unmatched: 10. In DNA, the CDR3 is TGTGCCAGCAGCCCCCAGACAGGGTTAAATGGAAACACCATATATTTT. This gives the protein CASSPQTGLNGNTIYF. The whole variable domain, filled in from reference TRBV9 and TRBJ1-3, reads DSGVTQTPKHLITATGQRVTLRCSPRSGDLSVYWYQQSLDQGLQFLIQYYNGEERAKGNILERFSAQQFPDLHSELNLSSLELGDSALYFCASSPQTGLNGNTIYFGEGSWLTVV.

This chain joins TRBV4-3 and TRBJ2-6, with 9 bases that match TRBD1. J gave up 4 bases and V 2 bases, and 6 bases lay outside the gene matches. Germline loops: CDR1 LGHNA, CDR2 YSLEER. The CDR3 runs to 17 residues. The CDR3 loop is CASSQHGQGTGANVLTF. Written as DNA, the CDR3 is TGCGCCAGCAGCCAACATGGACAGGGGACCGGGGCCAACGTCCTGACTTTC.

J is TRBJ1-6 and V is TRBV6-5; 8 bases map to TRBD1. In germline, CDR1 is MNHEY, CDR2 SVGAGI. CDR3 length: 14 residues. Trimming took 4 bases from V and 13 from J; bases not matched to a gene: 9. CDR3 in DNA: TGTGCCAGCAGTTCTGACAGGGGTTTATCTCCCCTCCACTTT. This sequence encodes CASSSDRGLSPLHF.

The chain recombines TRBV3-1 (or the pseudogene TRBV3-2) with TRBJ1-6, with 11 bases that match TRBD1. CDR3 length equals 18 residues. V was pared by 4 bases and J by 0 bases, with 5 bases of the junction left unmatched. CDR1 is LGHDT, CDR2 YNNKEL, per germline (reference sequence). The CDR3 here is CASSRTGGQSSYNSPLHF. The CDR3, as DNA: TGTGCCAGCAGCCGGACAGGGGGCCAGAGCTCCTATAATTCACCCCTCCACTTT.

The chain carries TRBV6-1 and TRBJ2-7; no clear D gene. The CDR3 consists of 13 residues. Trimming pared 3 bases from V and 0 bases from J, leaving 6 bases between. Germline V CDR1 and CDR2: MNHNS, SASEGT. DNA of the CDR3: TGTGCCAGCAGTGATCTGAGCTCCTACGAGCAGTACTTC. Protein: CASSDLSSYEQYF.

This sequence joins TRBV19 and TRBJ1-6, with D unclear. Trimming took 6 bases from V and 4 from J, leaving 13 bases between them. Looked up from germline, CDR1 is LNHDA and CDR2 is SQIVND (reference sequence). The CDR3 spans 15 residues. CDR3 protein: CASRREIRYNSPLHF. The CDR3, as DNA: TGTGCCAGTAGACGGGAGATAAGATATAATTCACCCCTCCACTTT.

This chain connects TRBV4-2 to TRBJ1-2; D is undetermined. Germline V gene data show CDR1 as LGHNA and CDR2 as YNFKEQ. This CDR3 is built from 14 residues. The V gene lost 5 bases and the J gene lost 8 bases, with 18 bases spanning the gap. CDR3 protein: CASSARGGPPGYTF. CDR3 nucleotides: TGTGCCAGCAGCGCCCGAGGAGGGCCCCCGGGCTACACCTTC.

This rearrangement joins TRBV7-9 to TRBJ2-2; tentative D call: TRBD2 (5 bases). The ends were cut back, 7 bases at V and 5 bases at J, with 20 bases in the middle. Germline V gene lookup returns CDR1 SEHNR and CDR2 FQNEAQ (reference sequence). The CDR3 is made up of 16 amino acids. The CDR3 DNA reads TGTGCCAGCACCCCCGGGGTTAAGGTTATGACCGGGGAGCTGTTTTTT. The encoded protein is CASTPGVKVMTGELFF.

Comment on this clone: A read error may account for a junction end that differs from germline. The chain employs TRBV7-3 and TRBJ1-4, with 9 positions matching TRBD1. Germline-derived CDR1 and CDR2 are SGHTA and FQGTGA. This CDR3 region has 15 residues. The CDR3 sequence: CASSLTGGTNEKLFF. The CDR3 DNA sequence: TGTGCCAGCAGCCTAACAGGGGGCACTAATGAAAAACTGTTTTTT.

CDR3 nucleotide sequence: TGTGCCAGCAGTGAGCGAGGGACAGGGGTTACCGTCTATGGCTACACCTTC. It specifies CASSERGTGVTVYGYTF. This sequence joins TRBV2 and TRBJ1-2; TRBD1 matches at 10 bases. CDR1 is SNHLY, CDR2 FYNNEI, per germline. The length of the CDR3 is 17 residues. V lost 3 bases to trimming and J lost 4 bases; unmatched junction nucleotides: 11. The entire variable domain, with the rest obtained from reference TRBV2 and TRBJ1-2, is as follows: EPEVTQTPSHQVTQMGQEVILRCVPISNHLYFYWYRQILGQKVEFLVSFYNNEISEKSEIFDDQFSVERPDGSNFTLKIRSTKLEDSAMYFCASSERGTGVTVYGYTFGSGTRLTVV.